The 27 T cell receptor beta chains below all came from one sample that was sequenced in a study of blood T cells in healthy people across ages. The second PCR ran roughly 6 to 11 cycles with a sample-barcoded 5' primer and J-beta primers. TCRdb re-derived calls from the 5' RACE reads in MiXCR, one entry per CDR3 protein. The sample lists around 800,000 distinct CDR3 sequences; approximately 59% were seen once. Sequencing was performed on blood. The receptors were gathered from a man aged 25-45 years in good health.

This clonotype has only a few counts. V gene TRBV7-2 combines with J gene TRBJ2-7, with D tentatively TRBD1 or TRBD2 (5 bases each). V was shortened by 4 bases and J by 1 base, with 11 bases between the two germline ends. The CDR3 length is 14 residues. CDR1 is SGHTA, CDR2 FQGNSA, per germline. The CDR3 is CASSSTGASYEQYF. CDR3 coding DNA: TGTGCCAGCAGCTCCACCGGGGCTTCCTACGAGCAGTACTTC.

This chain links TRBV3-1 with TRBJ2-5; 7 bases line up with TRBD1. Germline V lookup: CDR1 LGHDT, CDR2 YNNKEL (reference sequence). The ends lost 0 bases at V and 1 base at J; junction bases unmatched: 5. CDR3 length: 16 amino acids. CDR3 in DNA: TGTGCCAGCAGCCAAGACCTACAGGGGATCCAAGAGACCCAGTACTTC. Translated, it gives CASSQDLQGIQETQYF.

This chain links TRBV20-1 with TRBJ1-1, with TRBD1 identical over 7 bases. V was pared by 0 bases and J by 8 bases, with 12 bases of the junction left unmatched. CDR1 and CDR2 (germline): DFQATT, SNEGSKA (reference sequence). This CDR3 comprises 15 residues. CDR3 coding DNA: TGCAGTGCTAGAGAGTTACAGGGGAAACGAACCGAAGCTTTCTTT. It is translated as CSARELQGKRTEAFF.

The V gene is TRBV4-3, the J gene TRBJ2-7; D is unresolved. Germline loops: CDR1 LGHNA, CDR2 YSLEER. V was pared by 1 base and J by 0 bases, with 10 bases between. This CDR3 contains 15 residues. CDR3 coding DNA: TGCGCCAGCAGCCAAGGCCAGTCCTTCTCCTACGAGCAGTACTTC. It specifies CASSQGQSFSYEQYF.

The V gene is TRBV3-1, the J gene TRBJ1-4; D perhaps matches TRBD1 (5 bases). The germline V gene has CDR1 LGHDT and CDR2 YNNKEL (reference sequence). The V gene lost 6 bases and the J gene lost 3 bases, with 14 bases spanning the gap. The CDR3 is made up of 15 amino acids. The CDR3 DNA sequence: TGTGCCAGCAGGGACAAACGCCTAGCTAATGAAAAACTGTTTTTT. This gives the protein CASRDKRLANEKLFF.

The chain carries TRBV5-5 and TRBJ2-4; 13 positions match TRBD2. Germline-derived CDR1 and CDR2 are SGHKS and YYEKEE (reference sequence). This CDR3 is 13 amino acids long. With V trimmed by 6 bases and J by 11 bases, 5 bases remained unmatched. The CDR3 loop reads CASIAGTSGVQYF. The CDR3, as DNA: TGTGCCAGCATCGCCGGGACTAGCGGGGTTCAGTACTTC.

This clonotype showed up just a few times. The genes are TRBV6-5 and TRBJ2-1; TRBD1 agrees at 7 bases. The J call is doubtful: the DNA matches TRBJ2-7 better. The CDR3 has 14 amino acids. Germline V lookup: CDR1 MNHEY, CDR2 SVGAGI. The CDR3 region has the DNA TGTGCCAGCAGTTACCGGCAGGGGGTCGGTGAGCAGTACTTC. This gives the protein CASSYRQGVGEQYF.

This clonotype was picked up one time. A single base separates this from a much larger clone, so it may be a read error. The chain uses TRBV7-2 and TRBJ2-7, with D uncertain. Looked up from germline, CDR1 is SGHTA and CDR2 is FQGNSA. Trimming left V 1 base short and J 5 bases short, with 12 bases between. This CDR3 is built from 14 residues. This CDR3 is CASSLELRSHEQYF. The CDR3 bases are TGTGCCAGCAGCTTAGAATTACGGTCCCACGAGCAGTACTTC. The full variable domain, rest sourced from reference TRBV7-2 and TRBJ2-7, is GAGVSQSPSNKVTEKGKDVELRCDPISGHTALYWYRQSLGQGLEFLIYFQGNSAPDKSGLPSDRFSAERTGGSVSTLTIQRTQQEDSAVYLCASSLELRSHEQYFGPGTRLTVT.

The chain employs TRBV20-1 and TRBJ2-2, with D perhaps TRBD1 (6 bases). Germline V gene lookup returns CDR1 DFQATT and CDR2 SNEGSKA (reference sequence). The CDR3 spans 14 residues. Deletions cut 1 base from V and 2 bases from J, with 8 bases between. CDR3 sequence: CSARGTDNTGELFF. The CDR3 DNA is TGCAGTGCTAGAGGGACAGATAACACCGGGGAGCTGTTTTTT.

The chain is built from TRBV19 and TRBJ2-4; TRBD1 matches at 8 bases. Germline-derived CDR1 and CDR2 are LNHDA and SQIVND (reference sequence). V shed 3 bases, J shed 8 bases, and the junction held 6 bases outside the gene matches. The length of the CDR3 is 14 residues. CDR3 amino acids: CASSMTGVWDIQYF. The CDR3 coding sequence is TGTGCCAGTAGTATGACAGGGGTTTGGGACATTCAGTACTTC.

The V and J genes are TRBV28 and TRBJ1-1, with TRBD1 as a possible D gene (6 bases). This CDR3 has 14 amino acids. Germline V gene data show CDR1 as MDHEN and CDR2 as SYDVKM. V was cut by 7 bases and J by 3 bases, with 15 bases left in between. This CDR3 is CASTVGGGHTEAFF. The CDR3 DNA follows: TGTGCCAGCACCGTCGGCGGGGGGCACACTGAAGCTTTCTTT.

V and J are TRBV3-1 and TRBJ2-6; D is ambiguous. CDR1 LGHDT and CDR2 YNNKEL come from the germline V gene (reference sequence). Trimming pared 1 base from V and 0 bases from J, leaving 7 bases between. This CDR3 comprises 16 residues. CDR3 nucleotides: TGTGCCAGCAGCCAAGGTCAGCGCTCTGGGGCCAACGTCCTGACTTTC. It yields the protein CASSQGQRSGANVLTF.

The chain joins TRBV20-1 to TRBJ1-1; D unclear. The CDR3 covers 12 residues. Germline CDR1 reads DFQATT; CDR2 reads SNEGSKA (reference sequence). V lost 6 bases to trimming and J lost 0 bases, with 8 bases between them. CDR3: CSALILNTEAFF. In DNA form, the CDR3 reads TGCAGTGCCCTAATCCTGAACACTGAAGCTTTCTTT.

V usage is TRBV29-1 and J usage is TRBJ1-1; perhaps TRBD1 as D (5 bases). The V and J ends lost 7 bases and 5 bases respectively, with 17 bases between them. The germline V gene has CDR1 SQVTM and CDR2 ANQGSEA. This CDR3 is built from 13 residues. The CDR3 reads CSGDRGPRTEAFF. For the CDR3, the DNA is TGCAGCGGGGACCGGGGCCCGAGAACTGAAGCTTTCTTT.

The chain recombines TRBV7-9 with TRBJ2-5; the D is unclear. The end of the DNA aligns better with TRBJ2-7, so the J call may be wrong. The CDR3 covers 14 residues. Germline lookup yields CDR1 SEHNR and CDR2 FQNEAQ (reference sequence). The CDR3 bases are TGTGCCAGCAGCTTAGCGGGGATCTTCTACGAGCAGTACTTC. Translated: CASSLAGIFYEQYF.

The V call is TRBV18, the J call TRBJ2-3; TRBD2 aligns across 10 bases. The germline V gene has CDR1 KGHSH and CDR2 LQKENI. The V segment lost 0 bases and the J segment 1 base; nucleotides outside the gene matches: 1. This CDR3 comprises 16 residues. CDR3 sequence (DNA): TGTGCCAGCTCACCACCCGGACTAGCGGGCACAGATACGCAGTATTTT. It codes for CASSPPGLAGTDTQYF. The full variable domain, rest sourced from reference TRBV18 and TRBJ2-3, is NAGVMQNPRHLVRRRGQEARLRCSPMKGHSHVYWYRQLPEEGLKFMVYLQKENIIDESGMPKERFSAEFPKEGPSILRIQQVVRGDSAAYFCASSPPGLAGTDTQYFGPGTRLTVL.

This chain's CDR3 is CASSQGQAREQFF. DNA for the CDR3: TGTGCCAGCAGCCAGGGACAGGCAAGAGAGCAGTTCTTC. This chain links TRBV7-2 with TRBJ2-1; 8 nucleotides agree with TRBD1. The CDR3 consists of 13 residues. V lost 5 bases to trimming and J lost 10 bases; unmatched junction nucleotides: 7. Looked up from germline, CDR1 is SGHTA and CDR2 is FQGNSA.

The V and J genes are TRBV10-3 and TRBJ2-3; D unresolved. The CDR3 has 14 amino acids. The ends were cut back, 2 bases at V and 6 bases at J, with 12 bases in the middle. Germline V gene sequence: CDR1 ENHRY, CDR2 SYGVKD. The chain's CDR3 is CAISERGPPDTQYF. The CDR3 region has the DNA TGTGCCATCAGTGAGCGTGGTCCTCCTGATACGCAGTATTTT.

The rearrangement joins TRBV13 to TRBJ1-6; TRBD1 matches at 11 bases. The length of the CDR3 is 15 residues. Per germline, CDR1 PRHDT and CDR2 FYEKMQ (reference sequence). V lost 5 bases, J lost 8 bases, and 5 bases stayed unmatched. CDR3 bases: TGTGCCAGCAGCCCCGGACAGGGGGCGGATTCACCCCTCCACTTT. Its protein is CASSPGQGADSPLHF.

The CDR3 DNA reads as TGCAGTGCTAGCTTTAGCGGGGGCCGCGGAGAGACCCAGTACTTC. Translated: CSASFSGGRGETQYF. The V and J genes are TRBV20-1 and TRBJ2-5; 9 bases line up with TRBD2. Trimming cost V 3 bases and J 4 bases; bases outside gene matches: 9. CDR1 DFQATT and CDR2 SNEGSKA come from the germline V gene (reference sequence). This CDR3 has 15 amino acids.

This clonotype has more than one count but fewer than ten. The chain joins TRBV7-2 to TRBJ2-3; D is perhaps TRBD2 (7 bases). The germline V and J ends were trimmed by 4 bases and 5 bases, with 22 bases remaining between them. The CDR3 is made up of 17 amino acids. Germline V gene sequence: CDR1 SGHTA, CDR2 FQGNSA. This CDR3 is CASSSSLGGGMIDTQYF. For the CDR3, the DNA is TGTGCCAGCAGCTCCTCTTTGGGGGGGGGCATGATAGATACGCAGTATTTT.

A remark on this clonotype: A junction boundary mismatches the germline segment, possibly from a read error. V usage is TRBV4-1 and J usage is TRBJ2-1; 10 bases are shared with TRBD2. CDR1 is MGHRA and CDR2 is YSYEKL in the germline V gene. This CDR3 spans 16 amino acids. The CDR3 protein is CAGSQEKRGGYNEQFF. The CDR3 DNA sequence: TGCGCCGGCAGCCAAGAAAAGCGGGGGGGTTACAATGAGCAGTTCTTC.

This clonotype showed up just a few times. DNA of the CDR3: TGCAGCGTTGATTCCGAGGGAAACTATGGCTACACCTTC. Translating it yields CSVDSEGNYGYTF. This rearrangement joins TRBV29-1 to TRBJ1-2; no firm D call. The germline CDR1 and CDR2 sequences are SQVTM and ANQGSEA. The V gene lost 3 bases and the J gene lost 2 bases, with 10 bases spanning the gap. CDR3 length equals 13 residues. The full variable domain, rest sourced from reference TRBV29-1 and TRBJ1-2, is SAVISQKPSRDICQRGTSLTIQCQVDSQVTMMFWYRQQPGQSLTLIATANQGSEATYESGFVIDKFPISRPNLTFSTLTVSNMSPEDSSIYLCSVDSEGNYGYTFGSGTRLTVV.

This clonotype appeared a single time. The chain has TRBV14 and TRBJ2-7; a possible D gene is TRBD1 (7 bases). The germline V gene has CDR1 SGHDN and CDR2 FVKESK. The CDR3 contains 13 residues. V was trimmed by 3 bases and J by 7 bases, leaving 13 bases between them. CDR3 amino acids: CASSHVRGTEQYF. In DNA, the CDR3 is TGTGCCAGCAGCCACGTCAGGGGGACTGAGCAGTACTTC.

The chain links TRBV29-1 to TRBJ2-5; D gene ambiguous. The J call is uncertain, as TRBJ2-7 better fits the DNA end. CDR1 SQVTM and CDR2 ANQGSEA come from the germline V gene. The CDR3 runs to 13 residues. This chain's CDR3 is CSVEGSGFGEQYF. The CDR3 nucleotides read TGCAGCGTTGAAGGGTCCGGGTTTGGCGAGCAGTACTTC.

This clonotype turned up a few times. The chain couples TRBV5-5 to TRBJ2-7; D is ambiguous. Trimming left V 0 bases short and J 4 bases short, with 8 bases between. Looked up from germline, CDR1 is SGHKS and CDR2 is YYEKEE (reference sequence). CDR3 size: 13 residues. DNA of the CDR3: TGTGCCAGCAGCTTGGCCAAGGCGTACGAGCAGTACTTC. This gives the protein CASSLAKAYEQYF.

The chain has TRBV12-3 or TRBV12-4 and TRBJ1-5; 8 bases match TRBD1. With V trimmed by 0 bases and J by 6 bases, 16 bases remained unmatched. The length of the CDR3 is 19 residues. The chain's CDR3 is CASSLAPRGPESGGQPQHF. CDR3 bases: TGTGCCAGCAGTTTAGCGCCCAGGGGGCCTGAATCGGGGGGTCAGCCCCAGCATTTT.